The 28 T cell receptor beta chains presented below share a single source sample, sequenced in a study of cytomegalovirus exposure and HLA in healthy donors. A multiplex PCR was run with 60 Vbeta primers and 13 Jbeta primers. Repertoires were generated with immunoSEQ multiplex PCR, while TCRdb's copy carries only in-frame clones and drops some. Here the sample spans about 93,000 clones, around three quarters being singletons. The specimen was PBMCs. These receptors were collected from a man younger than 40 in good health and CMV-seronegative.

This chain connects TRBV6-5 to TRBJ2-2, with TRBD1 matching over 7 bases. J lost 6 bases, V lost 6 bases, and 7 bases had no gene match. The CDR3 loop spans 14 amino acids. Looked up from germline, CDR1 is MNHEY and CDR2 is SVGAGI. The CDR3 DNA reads TGTGCCAGCAGACAGGGGATGAAGCCCGGGGAGCTGTTTTTT. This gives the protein CASRQGMKPGELFF.

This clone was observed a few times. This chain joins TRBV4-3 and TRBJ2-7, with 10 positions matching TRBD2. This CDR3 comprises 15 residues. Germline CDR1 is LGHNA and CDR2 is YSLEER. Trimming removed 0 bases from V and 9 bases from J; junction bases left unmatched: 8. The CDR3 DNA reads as TGCGCCAGCAGCCAAGATTATGGGACTAGCGAGGGGCAGTACTTC. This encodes CASSQDYGTSEGQYF.

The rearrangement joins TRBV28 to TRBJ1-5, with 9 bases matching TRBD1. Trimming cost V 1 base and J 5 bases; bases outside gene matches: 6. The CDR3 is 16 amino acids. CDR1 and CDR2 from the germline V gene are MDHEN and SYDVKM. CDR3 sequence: CASSLLVQGAYQPQHF. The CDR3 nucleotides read TGTGCCAGCAGTTTATTGGTACAGGGGGCATATCAGCCCCAGCATTTT.

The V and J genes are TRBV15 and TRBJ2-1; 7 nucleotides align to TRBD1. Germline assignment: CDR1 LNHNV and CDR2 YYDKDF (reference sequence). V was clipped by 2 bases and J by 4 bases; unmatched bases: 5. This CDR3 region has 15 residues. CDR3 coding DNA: TGTGCCACCAGCAGACCTCAGACAGGGTACAATGAGCAGTTCTTC. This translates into CATSRPQTGYNEQFF.

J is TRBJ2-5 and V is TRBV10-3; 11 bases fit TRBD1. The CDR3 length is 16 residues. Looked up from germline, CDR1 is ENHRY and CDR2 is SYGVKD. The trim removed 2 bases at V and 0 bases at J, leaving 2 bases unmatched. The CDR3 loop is CAISEGTGGNQETQYF. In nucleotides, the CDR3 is TGTGCCATCAGTGAGGGGACAGGGGGGAACCAAGAGACCCAGTACTTC.

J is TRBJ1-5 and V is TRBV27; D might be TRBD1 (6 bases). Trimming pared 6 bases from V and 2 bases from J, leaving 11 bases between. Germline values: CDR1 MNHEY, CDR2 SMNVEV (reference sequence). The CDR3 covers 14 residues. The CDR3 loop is CASSEQGGNQPQHF. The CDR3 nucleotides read TGTGCCAGCAGCGAACAGGGTGGCAATCAGCCCCAGCATTTT.

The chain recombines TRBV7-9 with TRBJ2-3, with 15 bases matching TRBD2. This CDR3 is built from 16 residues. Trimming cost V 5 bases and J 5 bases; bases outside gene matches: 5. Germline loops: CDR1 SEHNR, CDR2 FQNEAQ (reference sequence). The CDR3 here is CASSPTGLAGGDTQYF. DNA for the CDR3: TGTGCCAGCAGCCCGACGGGACTAGCGGGAGGAGATACGCAGTATTTT.

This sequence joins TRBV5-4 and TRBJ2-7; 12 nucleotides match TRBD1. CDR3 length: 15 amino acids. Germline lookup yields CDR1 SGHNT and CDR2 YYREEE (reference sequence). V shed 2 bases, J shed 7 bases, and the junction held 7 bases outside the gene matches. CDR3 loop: CASSLLGTGGSEQYF. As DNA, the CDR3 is TGTGCCAGCAGCTTATTGGGGACAGGGGGCAGTGAGCAGTACTTC.

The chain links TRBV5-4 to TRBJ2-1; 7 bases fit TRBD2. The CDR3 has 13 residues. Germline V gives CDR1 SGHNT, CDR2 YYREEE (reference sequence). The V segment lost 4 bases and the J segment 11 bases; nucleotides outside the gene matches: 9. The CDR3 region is CASSLAGREQQFF. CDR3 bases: TGTGCCAGCAGCCTCGCGGGGCGGGAGCAGCAGTTCTTC.

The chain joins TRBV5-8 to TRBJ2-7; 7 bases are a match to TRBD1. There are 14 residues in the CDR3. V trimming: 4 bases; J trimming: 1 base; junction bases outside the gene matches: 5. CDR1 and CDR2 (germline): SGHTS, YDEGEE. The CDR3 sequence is CASSPEQGSYEQYV. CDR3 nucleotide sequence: TGTGCCAGCAGCCCTGAACAGGGGTCCTACGAGCAGTACGTC.

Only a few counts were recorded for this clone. This CDR3 reads CASSVWTGGAYEQYF. The DNA of the CDR3 is TGTGCCAGCAGCGTCTGGACAGGGGGGGCTTACGAGCAGTACTTC. This chain uses TRBV6-1 with TRBJ2-7; TRBD1 aligns across 10 bases. This CDR3 region has 15 residues. Germline V gene data show CDR1 as MNHNS and CDR2 as SASEGT. The V and J ends lost 6 bases and 4 bases, in that order; junction bases with no gene match: 9.

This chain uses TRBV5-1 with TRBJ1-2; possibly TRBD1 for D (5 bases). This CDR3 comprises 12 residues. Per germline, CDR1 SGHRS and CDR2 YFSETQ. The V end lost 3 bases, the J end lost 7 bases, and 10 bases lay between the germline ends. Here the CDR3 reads CASSSQDCGYTF. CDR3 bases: TGCGCCAGCAGCTCACAGGATTGTGGCTACACCTTC.

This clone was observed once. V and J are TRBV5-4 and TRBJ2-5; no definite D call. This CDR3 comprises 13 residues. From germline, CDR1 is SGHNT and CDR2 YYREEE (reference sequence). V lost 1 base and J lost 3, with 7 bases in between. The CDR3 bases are TGTGCCAGCAGCTTGACAGTTAAAGAGACCCAGTACTTC. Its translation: CASSLTVKETQYF.

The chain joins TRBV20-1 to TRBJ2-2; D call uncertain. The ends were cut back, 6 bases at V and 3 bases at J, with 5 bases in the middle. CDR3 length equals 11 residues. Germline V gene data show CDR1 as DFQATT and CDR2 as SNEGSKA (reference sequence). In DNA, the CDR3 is TGCAGTGCACGGGACACCGGGGAGCTGTTTTTT. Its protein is CSARDTGELFF.

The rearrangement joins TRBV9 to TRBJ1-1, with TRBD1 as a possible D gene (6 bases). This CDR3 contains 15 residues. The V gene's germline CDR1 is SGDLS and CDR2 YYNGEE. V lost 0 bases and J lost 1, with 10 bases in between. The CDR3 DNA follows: TGTGCCAGCAGCGTAGAGCCAGGGGCGAACACTGAAGCTTTCTTT. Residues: CASSVEPGANTEAFF.

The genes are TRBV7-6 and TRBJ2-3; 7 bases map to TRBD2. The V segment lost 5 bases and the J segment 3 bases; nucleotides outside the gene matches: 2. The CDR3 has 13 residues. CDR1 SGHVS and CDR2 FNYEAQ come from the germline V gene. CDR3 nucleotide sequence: TGTGCCAGCAGCCGGACTAGGACAGATACGCAGTATTTT. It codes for CASSRTRTDTQYF. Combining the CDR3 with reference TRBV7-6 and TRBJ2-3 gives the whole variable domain GAGVSQSPRYKVTKRGQDVALRCDPISGHVSLYWYRQALGQGPEFLTYFNYEAQQDKSGLPNDRFSAERPEGSISTLTIQRTEQRDSAMYRCASSRTRTDTQYFGPGTRLTVL.

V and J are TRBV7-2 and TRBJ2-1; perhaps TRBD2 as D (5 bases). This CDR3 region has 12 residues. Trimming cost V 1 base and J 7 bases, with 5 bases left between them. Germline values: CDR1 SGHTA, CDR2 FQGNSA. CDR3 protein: CASSLGLNEQFF. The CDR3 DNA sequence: TGTGCCAGCAGCTTAGGACTAAATGAGCAGTTCTTC.

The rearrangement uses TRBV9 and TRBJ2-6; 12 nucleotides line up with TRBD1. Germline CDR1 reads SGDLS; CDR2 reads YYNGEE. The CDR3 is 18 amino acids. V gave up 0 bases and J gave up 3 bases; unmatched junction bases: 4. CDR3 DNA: TGTGCCAGCAGCGTAGCCGGGACAGGGGGCGGTGGGGCCAACGTCCTGACTTTC. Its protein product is CASSVAGTGGGGANVLTF.

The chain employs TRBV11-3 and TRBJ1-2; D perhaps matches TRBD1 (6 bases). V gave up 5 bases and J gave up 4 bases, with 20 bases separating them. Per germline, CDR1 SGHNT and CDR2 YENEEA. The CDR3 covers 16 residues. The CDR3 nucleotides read TGTGCCAGCAGCCCAGCAAGGACACGACAGGCCTATGGCTACACCTTC. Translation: CASSPARTRQAYGYTF.

CDR3 sequence: CASSVAGGKRGEQFF. The CDR3, as DNA: TGCGCCAGCAGCGTAGCGGGAGGAAAGAGGGGTGAGCAGTTCTTC. V usage is TRBV5-1 and J usage is TRBJ2-1; TRBD2 matches at 10 bases. The germline V gene encodes CDR1 SGHRS and CDR2 YFSETQ. The V gene end was trimmed by 4 bases and the J gene end by 9 bases; junction bases not matched to a gene: 10. CDR3 length: 15 residues.

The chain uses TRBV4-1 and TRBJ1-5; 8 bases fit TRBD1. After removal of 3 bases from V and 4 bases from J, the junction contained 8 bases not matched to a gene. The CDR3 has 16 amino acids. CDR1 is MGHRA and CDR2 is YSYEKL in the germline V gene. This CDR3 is CASSQTGEVVNQPQHF. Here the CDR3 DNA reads TGCGCCAGCAGCCAGACAGGGGAGGTTGTAAATCAGCCCCAGCATTTT.

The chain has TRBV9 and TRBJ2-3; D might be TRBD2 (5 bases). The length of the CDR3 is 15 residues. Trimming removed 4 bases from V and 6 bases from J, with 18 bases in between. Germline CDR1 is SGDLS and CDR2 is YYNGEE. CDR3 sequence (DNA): TGTGCCAGCAGCCCCGACTACAGTTCGTCTGATACGCAGTATTTT. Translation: CASSPDYSSSDTQYF.

CDR3 region: CASSLLAGDTEAFF. In DNA, the CDR3 is TGTGCCAGCAGCTTATTGGCAGGGGACACTGAAGCTTTCTTT. This chain joins TRBV7-3 and TRBJ1-1; weak D call: TRBD1 (6 bases). V was pared by 2 bases and J by 3 bases, with 10 bases between. From germline, CDR1 is SGHTA and CDR2 FQGTGA. The CDR3 runs to 14 residues.

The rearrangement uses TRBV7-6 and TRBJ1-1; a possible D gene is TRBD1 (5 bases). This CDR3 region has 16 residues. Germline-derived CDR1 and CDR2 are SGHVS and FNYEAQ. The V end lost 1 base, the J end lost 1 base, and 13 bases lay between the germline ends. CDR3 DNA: TGTGCCAGCAGCTTAGTACCAGGGCAGGGGAACACTGAAGCTTTCTTT. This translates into CASSLVPGQGNTEAFF.

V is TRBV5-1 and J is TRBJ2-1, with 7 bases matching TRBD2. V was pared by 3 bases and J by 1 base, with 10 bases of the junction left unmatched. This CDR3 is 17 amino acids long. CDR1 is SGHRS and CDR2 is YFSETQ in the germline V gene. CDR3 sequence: CASSSYGTTSSYNEQFF. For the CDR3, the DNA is TGCGCCAGCAGCTCATACGGGACTACATCTTCCTACAATGAGCAGTTCTTC.

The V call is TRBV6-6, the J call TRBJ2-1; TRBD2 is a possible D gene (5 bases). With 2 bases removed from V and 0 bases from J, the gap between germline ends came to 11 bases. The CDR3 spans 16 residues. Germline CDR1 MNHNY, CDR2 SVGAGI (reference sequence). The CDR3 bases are TGTGCCAGCAGTTACAGGGCTGAGGGCTCCTACAATGAGCAGTTCTTC. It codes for CASSYRAEGSYNEQFF.

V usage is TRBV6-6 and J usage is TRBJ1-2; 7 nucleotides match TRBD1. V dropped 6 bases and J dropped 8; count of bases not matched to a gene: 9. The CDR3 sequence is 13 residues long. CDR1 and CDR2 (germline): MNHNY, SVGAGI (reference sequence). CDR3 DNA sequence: TGTGCCAGCAGGAGGGACAGCCCTATCGGCTACACCTTC. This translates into CASRRDSPIGYTF.

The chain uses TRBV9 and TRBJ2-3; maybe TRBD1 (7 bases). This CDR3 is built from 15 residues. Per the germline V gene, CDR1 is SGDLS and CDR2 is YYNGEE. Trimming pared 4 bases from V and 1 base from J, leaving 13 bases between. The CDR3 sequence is CASSYAGTGTDTQYF. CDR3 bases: TGTGCCAGCAGCTATGCGGGGACAGGCACAGATACGCAGTATTTT.